This TCR beta chain stems from a study of T cells after yellow fever vaccination. Study-level points and caveats: In post-booster samples, most primary-vaccination clones reappeared (approximately 95% CD4, about 91% CD8).

As concerns this clonotype: Its antigen is as yet unknown.

A universal primer site and UMIs were added as TCR cDNA was made by 5'RACE template switching. TCRdb reanalysed the 5' RACE reads using MiXCR and keeps one entry per CDR3 protein. The sample yields approximately 510,000 distinct CDR3 sequences, just over 20% seen once. The CDR3 extends over 14 amino acids. Germline-derived CDR1 and CDR2 are KGHSH and LQKENI. V lost 5 bases and J 1 base, leaving 11 bases between the germline ends. The chain carries TRBV18 and TRBJ1-2; D uncertain. This receptor was obtained from a man aged 18-30 years who received the YFV17D yellow fever vaccine. The sample in question was PBMCs, obtained roughly 20 days after the first yellow fever vaccination. In DNA, the CDR3 is TGTGCCAGCTCATCGGGCGGAAATAACTATGGCTACACCTTC. Protein sequence: CASSSGGNNYGYTF. Supplemented by reference TRBV18 and TRBJ1-2, the full variable domain reads NAGVMQNPRHLVRRRGQEARLRCSPMKGHSHVYWYRQLPEEGLKFMVYLQKENIIDESGMPKERFSAEFPKEGPSILRIQQVVRGDSAAYFCASSSGGNNYGYTFGSGTRLTVV.